Listed here are 12 T cell receptor beta chains from one sample, sequenced in a study of blood T cell repertoires in COVID-19. Produced via immunoSEQ multiplex PCR; TCRdb's table is partial and in-frame only. The table lists about 74,000 clones, roughly 90% of them singletons. The specimen sequenced was peripheral blood. These TCRs come from a human donor in a cohort sampled during active COVID-19.

This rearrangement joins TRBV12-3 or TRBV12-4 to TRBJ1-2, with D unclear. V lost 3 bases to trimming and J lost 5 bases, with 7 bases between them. The CDR3 loop spans 12 amino acids. CDR3: CASSFTGYGYTF. The CDR3 coding sequence is TGTGCCAGCAGTTTTACGGGGTATGGCTACACCTTC.

This sequence joins TRBV19 and TRBJ1-2, with D perhaps matching TRBD1 (6 bases). The germline V gene has CDR1 LNHDA and CDR2 SQIVND (reference sequence). The CDR3 is made up of 13 amino acids. The V and J ends lost 8 bases and 6 bases respectively, with 16 bases between them. The DNA of the CDR3 is TGTGCCAGTTCGAACACAGGGAACGATGGCTACACCTTC. This encodes CASSNTGNDGYTF.

The V and J genes are TRBV6-1 and TRBJ2-7; 7 nucleotides align to TRBD1. Germline V gene data show CDR1 as MNHNS and CDR2 as SASEGT. The trim removed 1 base at V and 3 bases at J, leaving 6 bases unmatched. This CDR3 contains 15 residues. CDR3 protein: CASSEGGTVNYEQYF. The CDR3 region has the DNA TGTGCCAGCAGTGAAGGGGGGACAGTTAACTACGAGCAGTACTTC.

This chain connects TRBV27 to TRBJ1-2; the D gene is possibly TRBD1 (5 bases). The CDR3 covers 13 residues. V lost 3 bases and J lost 4, with 9 bases in between. Per the germline V gene, CDR1 is MNHEY and CDR2 is SMNVEV (reference sequence). The CDR3 here is CASSFTGAYGYTF. DNA for the CDR3: TGTGCCAGCAGTTTCACAGGAGCCTATGGCTACACCTTC.

J is TRBJ2-3 and V is TRBV10-3, with a weak D call TRBD2 (6 bases). Germline assignment: CDR1 ENHRY and CDR2 SYGVKD. V was cut by 4 bases and J by 0 bases, with 11 bases left in between. The CDR3 has 15 amino acids. For the CDR3, the DNA is TGTGCCATCAGTGGGGCTAGCGTCAGCACAGATACGCAGTATTTT. It codes for CAISGASVSTDTQYF.

The chain combines TRBV11-2 with TRBJ2-4, with TRBD1 matching over 8 bases. The CDR3 totals 16 residues. The germline CDR1 and CDR2 sequences are SGHAT and FQNNGV. Unmatched junction bases numbered 7, after V lost 0 bases and J lost 6 bases. The CDR3 DNA reads as TGTGCCAGCAGCTTAGATTGGGCAGGGGGCGGAAACATTCAGTACTTC. It translates to CASSLDWAGGGNIQYF.

The chain recombines TRBV29-1 with TRBJ2-6; TRBD1 is a possible D gene (6 bases). Germline V gives CDR1 SQVTM, CDR2 ANQGSEA. This CDR3 contains 19 residues. The V and J ends lost 0 bases and 0 bases respectively, with 18 bases between them. The CDR3 reads CSVEDPVGHFYSGANVLTF. DNA for the CDR3: TGCAGCGTTGAAGATCCCGTGGGACACTTTTACTCTGGGGCCAACGTCCTGACTTTC.

The sample holds one count of this clone. The V call is TRBV6-2 or TRBV6-3, the J call TRBJ2-1, with TRBD2 matching 8 bases. CDR1 MNHEY and CDR2 SVGEGT come from the germline V gene. The V and J ends lost 6 bases and 8 bases, in that order; junction bases with no gene match: 18. CDR3 size: 17 residues. The CDR3 coding sequence is TGTGCCAGCAGCCCCGGGATAGCGGGGAGGGCGACCCATGAGCAGTTCTTC. This translates into CASSPGIAGRATHEQFF.

This rearrangement joins TRBV7-9 to TRBJ2-1, with 8 nucleotides matching TRBD2. The CDR3 is 16 amino acids. V shed 5 bases and J 6 bases; nucleotides not matched to a gene: 12. In germline, CDR1 is SEHNR, CDR2 FQNEAQ (reference sequence). The CDR3 protein is CASSLSSAGAGNEQFF. The DNA of the CDR3 is TGTGCCAGCAGCCTATCCTCAGCGGGAGCAGGCAATGAGCAGTTCTTC.

V is TRBV18 and J is TRBJ2-3; a weak D match, TRBD2 (5 bases). The germline V gene encodes CDR1 KGHSH and CDR2 LQKENI. V was pared by 3 bases and J by 2 bases, with 6 bases between. The length of the CDR3 is 13 residues. The CDR3: CASSPDYTDTQYF. The CDR3, as DNA: TGTGCCAGCTCACCCGACTACACAGATACGCAGTATTTT.

This clone was counted once. The genes are TRBV28 and TRBJ1-5, with D possibly being TRBD1 (6 bases). V was shortened by 6 bases and J by 2 bases, with 11 bases between the two germline ends. Germline CDR1 and CDR2: MDHEN and SYDVKM. This CDR3 has 14 residues. The CDR3 sequence: CASSPRTGNQPQHF. The CDR3 DNA sequence: TGTGCCAGCAGCCCCCGGACAGGCAATCAGCCCCAGCATTTT. Full variable domain (rest looked up from reference TRBV28 and TRBJ1-5): DVKVTQSSRYLVKRTGEKVFLECVQDMDHENMFWYRQDPGLGLRLIYFSYDVKMKEKGDIPEGYSVSREKKERFSLILESASTNQTSMYLCASSPRTGNQPQHFGDGTRLSIL.

The chain combines TRBV29-1 with TRBJ2-1; TRBD1 might be the D (6 bases). Trimming removed 2 bases from V and 6 bases from J, with 17 bases in between. The CDR3 contains 15 residues. CDR1 SQVTM and CDR2 ANQGSEA come from the germline V gene. CDR3 sequence reads: CSVEKRTGSLNEQFF. The DNA for the CDR3 is TGCAGCGTTGAAAAACGAACAGGGTCTCTCAATGAGCAGTTCTTC.